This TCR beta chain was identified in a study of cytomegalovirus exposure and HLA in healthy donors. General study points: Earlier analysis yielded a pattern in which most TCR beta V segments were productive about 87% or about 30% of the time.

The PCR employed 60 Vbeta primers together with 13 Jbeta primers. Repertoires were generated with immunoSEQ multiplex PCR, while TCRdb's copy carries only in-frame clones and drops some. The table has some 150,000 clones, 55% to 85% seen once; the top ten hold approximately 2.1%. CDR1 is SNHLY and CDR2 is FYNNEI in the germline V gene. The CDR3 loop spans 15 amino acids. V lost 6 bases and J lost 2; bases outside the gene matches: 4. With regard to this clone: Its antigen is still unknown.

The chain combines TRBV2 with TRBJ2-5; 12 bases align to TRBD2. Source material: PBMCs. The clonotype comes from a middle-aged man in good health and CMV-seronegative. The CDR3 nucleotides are TGTGCCAGCAGGGGGACTAGCGGGCGTCAAGAGACCCAGTACTTC. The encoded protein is CASRGTSGRQETQYF. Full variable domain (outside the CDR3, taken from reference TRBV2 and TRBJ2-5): EPEVTQTPSHQVTQMGQEVILRCVPISNHLYFYWYRQILGQKVEFLVSFYNNEISEKSEIFDDQFSVERPDGSNFTLKIRSTKLEDSAMYFCASRGTSGRQETQYFGPGTRLLVL.